The T cell receptor (beta chain) under discussion was sequenced for a study of cytomegalovirus exposure and HLA in healthy donors (TCRdb year 2017). The study in broad terms: An earlier analysis of approximately 640 of the donors reported about 290 Gb of sequence data and 117 million unique TCR beta sequences from 150 million to 200 million T cells. Donor age, sex, ethnicity and CMV serostatus were compiled alongside the repertoire data. Using immunosequencing, the study profiled T cell repertoires from some 670 subjects and related those repertoires to cytomegalovirus serostatus. A later analysis re-analyzed previously published TCR beta repertoires from several hundred donors and added high-resolution HLA genotyping to study TCR occurrence patterns. To predict cytomegalovirus infection status, the study brought together high-throughput TCR immunosequencing, statistical association of individual TCRs with disease status, and machine learning. The study aimed to test whether signatures of past pathogen exposure could be identified by cataloging public T cell receptors. On average, roughly 250,000 unique TCR beta nucleotide sequences were sequenced per donor among 300 to 500 genotyped donors of the cohort, with roughly 18% of those sequences being non-productive. The number of donors typed differed by locus, with roughly 620-640 for A, B, C, DRB1 and DQB1, 522 for DQA1, under 610 for DPA1, and around 460 for DPB1. Every repertoire in the discovery cohort had been generated on one and the same sequencing platform. Approximately 310 gigabases of sequencing data and tens of millions of unique TCR sequences were included in an early release covering 500 to 750 HLA-typed donors. Of the roughly 400 genotyped donors, more than 75% were placed in the genetic ancestry cluster associated with self-reported Caucasian donors. In addition to the first cohort of roughly 670 subjects, a separate validation cohort of over 90 different subjects was used. Four or five DR-DQ haplotypes were handled as single units for association and clustering because linkage in the cohort was strong. Genome-wide SNP genotypes for about 60% of the roughly 670 donors were used in a later genetic analysis, which treated that subset as a discovery cohort. An earlier analysis of some 500 of the donors used high-throughput TCR beta sequencing to judge whether each TCR beta V gene segment behaved as functional or pseudogenic. HLA typing covered class I and class II loci at four-digit resolution. Rather than drawing on any new phenotypic data, the later analysis identified candidate immune exposures from TCR beta sequences and the way those sequences occurred across donors.

The method was the immunoSEQ multiplex PCR assay. For the multiplex PCR, a mixture combining 60 forward primers for TCR Vbeta segments and 13 reverse primers for TCR Jbeta segments was used. The CDR3 region of rearranged TCR beta genes was amplified from genomic DNA by a multiplex PCR assay. On the Illumina HiSeq System, the amplified TCR beta libraries were sequenced as 87-base-pair reads. As for the original processing: In a later analysis, some 80 million unique TCR beta chains were counted across the 666 repertoires, and roughly 11 million of these chains were shared by at least two donors. Raw reads were error-corrected and collapsed into unique sequences by a nearest-neighbor algorithm in which closely related sequences were merged to remove PCR and sequencing errors. To assign V, D and J gene segments, CDR3 sequences were aligned to IMGT reference sequences. For a sequence to be retained, a match of at least six nucleotides was required to both a V gene segment and a J gene segment. A rearrangement was called productive if the CDR3 had no stop codons and remained in frame with V and J, and every other rearrangement was called non-productive. Following IMGT convention, CDR3 was defined as the stretch from the second conserved V-encoded cysteine to the conserved J-encoded phenylalanine. The earlier analysis of roughly 590 of the donors excluded any sequence lacking an unambiguous match to a single V gene segment. An earlier analysis of fewer than 650 of the donors classified V segments as functional when productive rearrangements were above 56.7% and as segregating when the standard deviation between donors was above 5%. A statistical classification framework was built to diagnose cytomegalovirus status from the catalog of TCR beta chain sequences. V and J gene assignment, in a later analysis, came from comparing TCR nucleotide sequences with IMGT/GENE-DB human TR gene sequences. A later analysis assigned CDR3 sequences and most-parsimonious VDJ recombination scenarios with the TCRdist pipeline. A later analysis defined each TCR beta chain by its CDR3 amino acid sequence plus V-gene family, and excluded reads lacking a unique V-gene family. To address suspected cross-contamination and a sequencing artifact, a later analysis removed roughly 640 highly shared, low-generation-probability nucleotide sequences. A later analysis calculated a clonal expansion index for each public chain from normalized within-repertoire ranks of inferred template counts. Generation probabilities in a later analysis came from a VDJ recombination model fitted to out-of-frame rearrangements, and those results were checked against IGoR. A later analysis scored TCR-TCR, TCR-HLA and TCR-CMV co-occurrence with hypergeometric tests, applying a repertoire-size bias correction to TCR pairs. In a later analysis, false discovery rates were estimated by permuting HLA or CMV assignments 20 times. In a later analysis, co-occurring TCRs were grouped using DBSCAN, and TCRdist sequence similarity was added for clustering within HLA-allele-positive subsets. For co-occurrence clustering, repertoires with fewer than 30,000 or more than 120,000 public chains were excluded, along with several repertoires with anomalous nucleotide sharing. This immuneACCESS table, as held by TCRdb, lists in-frame sequences with V and J called but not all clones. Of the missing ones, under half trace to an unresolved V gene in checked studies; the others have no known cause. Clone size and V and J calls were adopted from that table, with D and trimming inferred from the DNA. This sample is represented by tens of thousands of clones; about nine tenths of them were singletons. The leading ten clones occupy about an eighth of the sample.

The cohort consisted of 600 to 750 healthy bone marrow donors. All cohort members were sampled while nominally healthy, although unrecorded immune exposures were likely present. The donor tested CMV seropositive, placing the donor among the 289 seropositive members of the cohort. A peripheral blood sample was provided by each donor, and peripheral blood mononuclear cells were used for TCR beta sequencing. Genomic DNA extraction from the blood cell samples was performed with the Qiagen DNeasy Blood Extraction Kit. In regard to this clone: Its antigen remains undetermined. No per-base quality is available; no much larger clone lies one base away.

What the work shows at the level of the full study, not this receptor alone: Most TCR sequences were observed very rarely across donors, whereas some public TCRs were present in many individuals. In a later analysis, about 16,000 TCR beta sequences were associated with specific HLA alleles at a false discovery rate of 0.05. Compared with the roughly 720-donor mean, donors in an Asian-associated ancestry cluster had fewer N-insertions in productive TCRs, according to a later genetic analysis. The presence/absence analyses assumed that sequencing depth was roughly uniform across donors, and that assumption may not be true. A further reported finding was that TCR beta sequences accurately predicted the HLA-A and HLA-B alleles for most subjects in the first cohort. In the study, roughly 160 TCR beta chains were listed as associated with cytomegalovirus. Linkage disequilibrium might explain the correlated functional status among segregating V segments, but an unknown experimental factor could not be ruled out. Cytomegalovirus status was reported to be diagnosed by the classifier with high specificity and sensitivity in both the original and validation cohorts. In a later analysis, most CMV-associated TCR beta chains were found to appear HLA-restricted, with HLA associations seemingly driven largely by CMV exposure. According to the authors, the approach could potentially be generalized to other disease states and immunological phenotypes. Because counts were too low, 15 to 20 rarely observed V segments, including chromosome 9 orphons, were excluded from the earlier analysis of several hundred of the donors. A later analysis found that TCR association rates varied across HLA loci, with DRB1 alleles showing the most associated TCRs and HLA-C alleles the fewest. The only immune exposure information available for the cohort was CMV serostatus. When HLA alleles, especially DR and DQ, strongly co-occurred, attributing TCR associations to individual alleles was difficult. In vitro tests confirmed that a few of the cytomegalovirus-associated TCR beta chains recognize cytomegalovirus antigens. Broadly in line with IMGT annotations, most TCR beta V segments showed up in productive rearrangements about 87% or about 30% of the time in an earlier analysis of around 550 of the donors. Some IMGT-functional V segments, including TRBV6-2 and TRBV6-3, could not be distinguished by the 87-base-pair reads and were therefore excluded. Because some donors lacked HLA typing at each locus, the association tests relied only on the typed subset. A group of highly shared sequence variants was considered likely to be a technical artifact of the sequencing pipeline. In a later analysis, HLA-associated TCR beta chains showed more clonal expansion and lower generation probabilities than non-associated chains that were equally common. A later genetic analysis associated a missense DCLRE1C variant with V-gene and J-gene trimming of TCR beta chains, and an independent cohort replicated the association. According to a later analysis, parvovirus B19, influenza, CMV and Epstein-Barr virus appeared linked to several top co-occurrence clusters. In this cohort, only TCR beta chains were sequenced, and detectable features were limited by the absence of alpha or paired-chain data.

The CDR3 sequence holds 11 residues, the cysteine and phenylalanine included. CDR3 DNA is the only sequence kept; it has 33 bases, read in frame from the first base. CDR1 and CDR2 were assigned from the germline V gene as SGHRS and YFSETQ. Relative to germline, V is 4 bases shorter and J is 3 bases shorter, with 5 bases between their ends. The sequenced sample consisted of PBMCs. The sequence was collected from a woman between 40 and 50 years old in good health and CMV-seropositive. Rearrangement joined TRBV5-1 to TRBJ2-7; the D gene lacks a confident call. The CDR3 region reads CASSPSYEQYF. The DNA sequence is TGCGCCAGCAGCCCTAGCTACGAGCAGTACTTC. When the CDR3 is completed using the reference TRBV5-1 and TRBJ2-7 genes on either side, the full variable domain is KAGVTQTPRYLIKTRGQQVTLSCSPISGHRSVSWYQQTPGQGLQFLFEYFSETQRNKGNFPGRFSGRQFSNSRSEMNVSTLELGDSALYLCASSPSYEQYFGPGTRLTVT.